Sequencing of this T cell receptor beta chain was carried out in a study of graft-versus-host responses after intestinal transplantation. Only in-frame clones appear in the TCRdb table, and some are missing; sequencing was by immunoSEQ multiplex PCR. The sample gives approximately 2,500 clones, 25% to 35% of which show up once; approximately 5.1% is in the top ten. The CDR3 runs 15 residues. Trimming removed 0 bases from V and 4 bases from J, with 13 bases in between. CDR1 and CDR2 (germline): SGDLS, YYNGEE. This clone has a handful of counts. The TCR originated in a human patient who was an organ donor for intestinal transplantation. This rearrangement joins TRBV9 to TRBJ1-1; no clear D gene. This specimen consisted of alloreactive CD4+ T cells from a mixed lymphocyte reaction culture, obtained before transplantation. Subset meaning: CFSE-low proliferating T cells sorted from approximately 6-day pre-transplant mixed lymphocyte reaction (GvH or HvG direction). CDR3 DNA sequence: TGTGCCAGCAGCGTAGCTGGGGAGAAAGGCACTGAAGCTTTCTTT. It is translated as CASSVAGEKGTEAFF.